This is a list of T cell receptor beta chains from one sample in a study of human T cells and chemical hapten exposure. TCRdb used MiXCR to reprocess the RACE reads, holding one entry per CDR3 protein. The sample holds about 200,000 distinct CDR3 sequences, about 25% seen once. The specimen was whole blood, collected in connection with sensitization to the hapten diphenylcyclopropenone (DPC). All receptors derive from a woman aged 35 to 49 with alopecia areata. Some clones in this sample may be carry-over from other donors' samples. CDR3s include the opening cysteine and the closing phenylalanine or tryptophan. Each record gives: V gene, clone size, D gene, J gene, CDR3 protein, CDR3 DNA. The D gene is left open where the match is weak. Rows give clone size only sometimes, using once, few, many, or a class for an expanded clone.

TRBV6-1	-	-	TRBJ2-3	CASSEMGVPTDTQYF	TGTGCCAGCAGTGAGATGGGGGTACCTACAGATACGCAGTATTTT
TRBV28	-	TRBD2	TRBJ2-3	CASSLKAGVTDTQYF	TGTGCCAGCAGTTTAAAAGCGGGGGTCACAGATACGCAGTATTTT
TRBV10-3	few	TRBD1	TRBJ2-7	CAMSPGQGAYEQYF	TGTGCCATGTCACCGGGACAGGGGGCCTACGAGCAGTACTTC
TRBV29-1	-	-	TRBJ2-2	CSVSNTGELFF	TGCAGCGTCAGTAACACCGGGGAGCTGTTTTTT
TRBV28	many	-	TRBJ1-5	CASTTPAPGPQHF	TGTGCCAGCACCACTCCTGCCCCGGGGCCCCAGCATTTT
TRBV4-2	-	-	TRBJ1-4	CASSQGGAVSEKLFF	TGTGCCAGCAGCCAAGGAGGGGCAGTGTCCGAAAAACTGTTTTTT
TRBV9	few	TRBD2	TRBJ2-3	CASTVPSGRRIDTQYF	TGTGCCAGCACCGTTCCCAGCGGGAGGCGGATAGATACGCAGTATTTT
TRBV15	-	-	TRBJ1-2	CATSRDRPRGGYTF	TGTGCCACCAGCAGAGACCGGCCCAGGGGCGGCTACACCTTC
TRBV6-4	many	TRBD1	TRBJ2-1	CASSVTGENTEQFF	TGTGCCAGCAGTGTAACAGGGGAGAATACTGAGCAGTTCTTC
TRBV3-1	-	-	TRBJ1-1	CASSRQGGTEAFF	TGTGCCAGCAGCCGTCAGGGAGGCACTGAAGCTTTCTTT
TRBV7-2	-	-	TRBJ1-3	CASSLGSGVSGNTIYF	TGTGCCAGCAGCTTAGGGTCAGGGGTCTCTGGAAACACCATATATTTT
TRBV10-2	-	-	TRBJ2-3	CAGTLARSDTQYF	TGCGCCGGCACTTTGGCCCGATCGGATACGCAGTATTTT
TRBV7-2	few	-	TRBJ2-7	CASSLGTENEQYF	TGTGCCAGCAGCTTAGGGACAGAAAACGAGCAGTACTTC
TRBV6-2/TRBV6-3	many	-	TRBJ2-2	CASSDRGTAPRAGELFF	TGTGCCAGCAGTGACCGGGGGACAGCTCCTCGGGCCGGGGAGCTGTTTTTT
TRBV18	-	-	TRBJ1-1	CASSPGRSNTEAFF	TGTGCCAGCTCGCCGGGACGGTCGAACACTGAAGCTTTCTTT